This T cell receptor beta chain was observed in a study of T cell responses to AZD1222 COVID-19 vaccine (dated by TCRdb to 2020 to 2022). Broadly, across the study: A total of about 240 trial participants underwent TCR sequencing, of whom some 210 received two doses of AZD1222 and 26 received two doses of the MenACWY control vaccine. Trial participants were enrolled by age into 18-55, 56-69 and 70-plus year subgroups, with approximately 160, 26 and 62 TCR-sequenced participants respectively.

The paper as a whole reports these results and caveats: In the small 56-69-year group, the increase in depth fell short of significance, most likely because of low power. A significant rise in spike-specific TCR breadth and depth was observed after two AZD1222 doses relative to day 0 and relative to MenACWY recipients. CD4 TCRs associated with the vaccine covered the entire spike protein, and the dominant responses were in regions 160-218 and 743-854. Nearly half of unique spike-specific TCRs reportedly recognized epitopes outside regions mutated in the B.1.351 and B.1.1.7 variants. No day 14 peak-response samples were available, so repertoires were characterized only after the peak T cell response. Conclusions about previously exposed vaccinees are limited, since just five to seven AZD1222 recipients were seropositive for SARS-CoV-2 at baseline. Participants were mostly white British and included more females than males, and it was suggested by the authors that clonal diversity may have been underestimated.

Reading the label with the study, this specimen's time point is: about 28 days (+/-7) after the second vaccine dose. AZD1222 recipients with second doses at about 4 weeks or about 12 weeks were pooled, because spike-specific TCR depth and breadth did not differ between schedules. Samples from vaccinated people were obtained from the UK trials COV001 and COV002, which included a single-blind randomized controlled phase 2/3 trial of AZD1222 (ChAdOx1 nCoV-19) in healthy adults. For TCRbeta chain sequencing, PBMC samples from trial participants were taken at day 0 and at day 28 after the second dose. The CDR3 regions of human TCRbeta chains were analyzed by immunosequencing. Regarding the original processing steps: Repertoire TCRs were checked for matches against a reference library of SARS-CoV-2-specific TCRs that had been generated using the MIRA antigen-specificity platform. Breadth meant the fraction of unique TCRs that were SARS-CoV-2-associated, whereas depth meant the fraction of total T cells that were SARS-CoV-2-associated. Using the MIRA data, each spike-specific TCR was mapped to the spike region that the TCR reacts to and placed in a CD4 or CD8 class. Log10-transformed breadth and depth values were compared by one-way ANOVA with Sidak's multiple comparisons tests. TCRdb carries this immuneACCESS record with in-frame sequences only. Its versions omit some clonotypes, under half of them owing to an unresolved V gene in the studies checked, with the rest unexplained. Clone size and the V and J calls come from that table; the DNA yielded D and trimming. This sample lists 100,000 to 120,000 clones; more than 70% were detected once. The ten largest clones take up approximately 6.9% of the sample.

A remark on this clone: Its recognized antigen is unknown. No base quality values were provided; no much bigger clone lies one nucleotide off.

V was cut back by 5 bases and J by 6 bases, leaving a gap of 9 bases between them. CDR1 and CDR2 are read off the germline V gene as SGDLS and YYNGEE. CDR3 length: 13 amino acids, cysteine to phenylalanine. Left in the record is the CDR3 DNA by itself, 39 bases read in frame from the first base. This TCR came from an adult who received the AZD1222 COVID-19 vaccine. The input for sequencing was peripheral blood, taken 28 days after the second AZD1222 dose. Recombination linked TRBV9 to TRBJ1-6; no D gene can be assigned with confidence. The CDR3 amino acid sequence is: CASRKGPNSPLHF. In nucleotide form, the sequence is TGTGCCAGCAGAAAGGGCCCTAATTCACCCCTCCACTTT. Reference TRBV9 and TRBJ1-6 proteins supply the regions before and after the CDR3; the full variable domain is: DSGVTQTPKHLITATGQRVTLRCSPRSGDLSVYWYQQSLDQGLQFLIQYYNGEERAKGNILERFSAQQFPDLHSELNLSSLELGDSALYFCASRKGPNSPLHFGNGTRLTVT.